These 21 T cell receptor beta chains share one sample of origin, sequenced in a study of T cells of healthy individuals. TCRdb reprocessed the 5' RACE reads via MiXCR and lists one record per CDR3 protein. The sample has roughly 87,000 distinct CDR3 sequences; 17% are singletons. These receptors originate from a human donor in good health.

This clonotype was counted between two and nine times. The genes are TRBV28 and TRBJ2-1, with 9 nucleotides matching TRBD1. Per the germline V gene, CDR1 is MDHEN and CDR2 is SYDVKM. This CDR3 has 13 amino acids. V lost 4 bases and J lost 10; bases outside the gene matches: 5. CDR3 sequence reads: CASSSPTGGEQFF. CDR3 in DNA: TGTGCCAGCAGTTCCCCGACAGGGGGGGAGCAGTTCTTC. The full variable domain, its missing parts supplied by reference TRBV28 and TRBJ2-1, is DVKVTQSSRYLVKRTGEKVFLECVQDMDHENMFWYRQDPGLGLRLIYFSYDVKMKEKGDIPEGYSVSREKKERFSLILESASTNQTSMYLCASSSPTGGEQFFGPGTRLTVL.

The table lists this clonotype with many counts. J is TRBJ2-1 and V is TRBV29-1; D perhaps matches TRBD2 (5 bases). Germline CDR1 reads SQVTM; CDR2 reads ANQGSEA. The V gene lost 0 bases and the J gene lost 1 base, with 13 bases spanning the gap. The length of the CDR3 is 16 residues. Here the CDR3 reads CSVEDEGLVSYNEQFF. In nucleotides, the CDR3 is TGCAGCGTTGAAGATGAAGGACTCGTGTCCTACAATGAGCAGTTCTTC.

In its sample, this clonotype was seen a few times. The chain is built from TRBV20-1 and TRBJ2-7, with unresolved D. Germline V CDR1 and CDR2: DFQATT, SNEGSKA (reference sequence). Trimming pared 5 bases from V and 3 bases from J, leaving 11 bases between. The length of the CDR3 is 12 residues. The CDR3 DNA is TGCAGTGCTGGTTCACAGCTCTACGAGCAGTACTTC. Protein product: CSAGSQLYEQYF.

A single count supports this clonotype. The chain recombines TRBV20-1 with TRBJ2-7, with a weak D call TRBD2 (6 bases). This CDR3 spans 13 amino acids. The V gene lost 5 bases and the J gene lost 5 bases, with 16 bases spanning the gap. In germline, CDR1 is DFQATT, CDR2 SNEGSKA (reference sequence). The CDR3 DNA follows: TGCAGTGCTGGGACTCCCACAAGCGACGAGCAGTACTTC. Protein sequence: CSAGTPTSDEQYF.

The genes are TRBV4-3 and TRBJ2-7; no clear D gene. The V gene's germline CDR1 is LGHNA and CDR2 YSLEER. The V and J ends lost 0 bases and 3 bases respectively, with 9 bases between them. This CDR3 has 14 amino acids. CDR3 sequence (DNA): TGCGCCAGCAGCCAAGAAACTTCCCTCTACGAGCAGTACTTC. Its protein is CASSQETSLYEQYF.

This clonotype was counted many times. This rearrangement joins TRBV20-1 to TRBJ1-1; D is possibly TRBD1 (6 bases). Trimming took off 0 bases at V and 0 bases at J, with 11 bases between the two ends. The CDR3 length is 15 residues. The germline gives CDR1 DFQATT, CDR2 SNEGSKA (reference sequence). The CDR3 DNA reads as TGCAGTGCTAGAGATGACAGGTCGATGAACACTGAAGCTTTCTTT. Translation: CSARDDRSMNTEAFF.

V is TRBV15 and J is TRBJ2-5; 9 nucleotides agree with TRBD2. V was clipped by 3 bases and J by 1 base; unmatched bases: 9. CDR3 length equals 17 residues. Germline V lookup: CDR1 LNHNV, CDR2 YYDKDF (reference sequence). Here the CDR3 DNA reads TGTGCCACCAGCAGGCTTAGCGGGGGAGCAACCCAAGAGACCCAGTACTTC. Amino acid sequence: CATSRLSGGATQETQYF.

This clonotype was seen ten or more times. This chain links TRBV4-1 with TRBJ1-5; unclear D gene. Germline V gene lookup returns CDR1 MGHRA and CDR2 YSYEKL. The length of the CDR3 is 14 residues. Between the trimmed V and J ends, which lost 2 bases and 2 bases, there was a span of 7 bases. CDR3 in DNA: TGCGCCAGCAGCCAACCGACGCGCAATCAGCCCCAGCATTTT. Its translation is CASSQPTRNQPQHF.

The V and J genes are TRBV6-2 or TRBV6-3 and TRBJ2-4, with 13 bases aligning to TRBD2. Trimming took 8 bases from V and 9 from J; bases not matched to a gene: 7. Germline V gene data show CDR1 as MNHEY and CDR2 as SVGEGT. CDR3 length: 14 residues. The CDR3 DNA reads as TGTGCCAGCCGACTAGCGGGGGGACCCGGCATTCAGTACTTC. Protein product: CASRLAGGPGIQYF.

This chain connects TRBV4-1 to TRBJ2-3; 8 bases fit TRBD2. Germline trimming cut 0 bases from V and 1 base from J; bases unmatched to any gene: 3. Germline V CDR1 and CDR2: MGHRA, YSYEKL. The CDR3 sequence is 16 residues long. The chain's CDR3 is CASSQDPAGGTDTQYF. DNA of the CDR3: TGCGCCAGCAGCCAAGATCCAGCGGGGGGCACAGATACGCAGTATTTT.

The table lists this clonotype with a few counts. The CDR3 is CATTGGDEQFF. CDR3 DNA sequence: TGTGCCACCACCGGGGGCGATGAGCAGTTCTTC. This chain connects TRBV28 to TRBJ2-1, with D perhaps matching TRBD1 or TRBD2 (6 bases each). Germline V gene data show CDR1 as MDHEN and CDR2 as SYDVKM. There are 11 residues in the CDR3. V was pared by 10 bases and J by 8 bases, with 12 bases between. The variable domain in full, completed from reference TRBV28 and TRBJ2-1, reads DVKVTQSSRYLVKRTGEKVFLECVQDMDHENMFWYRQDPGLGLRLIYFSYDVKMKEKGDIPEGYSVSREKKERFSLILESASTNQTSMYLCATTGGDEQFFGPGTRLTVL.

This clonotype has ten or more counts. The chain carries TRBV4-3 and TRBJ2-3; tentative D call: TRBD2 (6 bases). V dropped 0 bases and J dropped 6 bases, with 13 bases sitting between them. Germline values: CDR1 LGHNA, CDR2 YSLEER. The length of the CDR3 is 15 residues. CDR3 protein: CASSQDRGSADTQYF. CDR3 in DNA: TGCGCCAGCAGCCAAGATCGGGGGTCCGCGGATACGCAGTATTTT.

This clonotype was counted ten times or more. The chain has TRBV20-1 and TRBJ2-5, with D unresolved. Germline CDR1 is DFQATT and CDR2 is SNEGSKA (reference sequence). The CDR3 is made up of 14 amino acids. The V end lost 6 bases, the J end lost 0 bases, and 14 bases lay between the germline ends. The CDR3: CSALNLRYQETQYF. CDR3 bases: TGCAGTGCCCTAAACCTTCGGTACCAAGAGACCCAGTACTTC.

In its sample, this clonotype was seen many times. This chain uses TRBV7-9 with TRBJ1-2; D unclear. CDR1 is SEHNR and CDR2 is FQNEAQ in the germline V gene (reference sequence). V was shortened by 5 bases and J by 5 bases, with 6 bases between the two germline ends. The CDR3 consists of 11 residues. The CDR3 nucleotides read TGTGCCAGCAGCCAGGAGTATGGCTACACCTTC. Translated, it gives CASSQEYGYTF.

This clonotype has at least ten counts. The V call is TRBV20-1, the J call TRBJ2-1; D not certain. Germline V gene lookup returns CDR1 DFQATT and CDR2 SNEGSKA (reference sequence). V was clipped by 5 bases and J by 0 bases, with 11 bases between them. CDR3 length: 14 amino acids. CDR3 sequence reads: CSAGLGSSYNEQFF. CDR3 coding DNA: TGCAGTGCTGGCCTGGGAAGCTCCTACAATGAGCAGTTCTTC.

This clonotype was observed many times. The V gene is TRBV4-3, the J gene TRBJ2-1, with 14 bases matching TRBD2. Germline-derived CDR1 and CDR2 are LGHNA and YSLEER. The CDR3 loop spans 16 amino acids. The trim removed 0 bases at V and 8 bases at J, leaving 3 bases unmatched. Written as DNA, the CDR3 is TGCGCCAGCAGCCAAGAGGGACTAGCGGGAGTAGATGAGCAGTTCTTC. This codes for CASSQEGLAGVDEQFF.

Regarding this clonotype: This may come from a read error, since a much larger clone is one base off. This chain's CDR3 is CASSLGWTGFEQCF. The DNA for the CDR3 is TGTGCCAGCAGCTTAGGGTGGACAGGGTTCGAGCAGTGCTTC. The chain combines TRBV7-2 with TRBJ2-7; TRBD1 matches 8 bases. CDR3 length: 14 residues. Germline V gene lookup returns CDR1 SGHTA and CDR2 FQGNSA. Full variable domain (outside the CDR3, taken from reference TRBV7-2 and TRBJ2-7): GAGVSQSPSNKVTEKGKDVELRCDPISGHTALYWYRQSLGQGLEFLIYFQGNSAPDKSGLPSDRFSAERTGGSVSTLTIQRTQQEDSAVYLCASSLGWTGFEQCFGPGTRLTVT.

This chain joins TRBV25-1 and TRBJ2-5, with D perhaps TRBD1 (6 bases). Trimming stripped 6 bases from V and 5 bases from J, with 7 bases between. CDR3 length equals 11 residues. Germline CDR1 and CDR2: MGHDK and SYGVNS. CDR3 region: CASRRGETQYF. The CDR3 bases are TGTGCCAGCAGGAGGGGGGAGACCCAGTACTTC.

At least ten counts were recorded for this clonotype. The rearrangement links TRBV20-1 to TRBJ1-2; TRBD1 is a possible D gene (6 bases). The CDR3 covers 15 residues. Germline V gene data show CDR1 as DFQATT and CDR2 as SNEGSKA (reference sequence). V lost 4 bases and J lost 2, with 17 bases in between. The CDR3 region has the DNA TGCAGTGCTACCGATGGGGGGGGCCGGAACTATGGCTACACCTTC. Protein product: CSATDGGGRNYGYTF.

Only a few counts were recorded for this clonotype. The junction shows a germline mismatch at one end, possibly a read error. This chain connects TRBV2 to TRBJ2-1, with TRBD2 as a possible D gene (7 bases). Looked up from germline, CDR1 is SNHLY and CDR2 is FYNNEI. The CDR3 runs to 14 residues. DNA of the CDR3: TGTGCCACCAGTGGGGGGGGGGCCGGTAATGAGCAGTTCTTC. It is translated as CATSGGGAGNEQFF.

The chain employs TRBV7-2 and TRBJ1-1, with D possibly matching TRBD1 (5 bases). Germline loops: CDR1 SGHTA, CDR2 FQGNSA. The ends were cut back, 6 bases at V and 1 base at J, with 15 bases in the middle. The CDR3 has 15 residues. CDR3 sequence: CASRGRVSQNTEAFF. In DNA form, the CDR3 reads TGTGCCAGCAGGGGCAGGGTTAGCCAGAACACTGAAGCTTTCTTT.